A single T cell receptor beta chain is shown here with its context. No antigen is known for it. The study reverse transcribed the entire isolated RNA, so it sequenced expressed TCRB transcripts. Sequenced by immunoSEQ multiplex PCR; TCRdb stores in-frame clones only, minus some. The sample yields about 110,000 clones, less than 40% seen once. The sample is drawn from a study of beta chain features in type 1 diabetes. Study-level background: There was similarity between patients and healthy donors in age, gender and cell yields.

Study-level findings and limits: The naive, central memory and Treg TCRB repertoires of patients appeared to be more similar to one another than those of healthy donors. Researchers could not determine here whether HLA type influences TCRB rearrangement. Moderate yet significant TCRB CDR3 shortening was seen in Type 1 diabetes patients in all four CD4+ subsets.

This TCR came from a woman younger than 35 in good health. Source material: stem cell memory CD4+ T cells from blood.

CDR3 sequence reads: CASSHTGTSYEQYF. For the CDR3, the DNA is TGTGCCAGCAGCCATACCGGGACTAGCTACGAGCAGTACTTC. This chain connects TRBV7-8 to TRBJ2-7; 8 bases line up with TRBD2. V shed 5 bases and J 3 bases; nucleotides not matched to a gene: 6. This CDR3 has 14 residues. CDR1 is SGHVS and CDR2 is FQNEAQ in the germline V gene.